This paragraph covers one T cell receptor beta chain sequence. Amplified TCR beta CDR3 regions came from RNA transcripts. Initially, a first-round RT-PCR of the TCR CDR3 employed the HTBI primer set. TCRdb recomputed calls from the multiplex PCR reads with MiXCR, one row per CDR3 protein. In the table there are 300,000 to 450,000 distinct CDR3 sequences, roughly 25% of which are singletons. The data were taken from a study of T cells in Graves' hyperthyroidism and ophthalmopathy. This CDR3 is built from 16 residues. Trimming cost V 5 bases and J 4 bases, with 18 bases left between them. Germline V gene sequence: CDR1 SGHNT, CDR2 YENEEA.

This TCR came from a man aged 45-65 years with Graves' hyperthyroidism. This chain links TRBV11-3 with TRBJ2-1, with unresolved D. The source material was blood. CDR3 loop: CASSPVPLIFYNEQFF. CDR3 DNA: TGTGCCAGCAGCCCGGTACCCCTCATTTTTTACAATGAGCAGTTCTTC.